Listed here is a single T cell receptor beta chain. No antigen is known for it. Next came a second PCR, run for about 6 to 12 cycles, which used a sample-barcoded 5' primer along with a J-beta primer mix. TCRdb ran MiXCR on the 5' RACE reads and lists one entry per CDR3 protein. This table holds approximately 940,000 distinct CDR3 sequences, roughly 48% found once. The data were taken from a study of blood T cells in healthy people across ages. Findings and limits, study-wide: More naive CD4+ cells and higher diversity marked long-lived donors relative to aged donors.

This CDR3 spans 17 amino acids. Germline loops: CDR1 SGHTA, CDR2 FQGNSA. V shed 4 bases and J shed 3 bases, with 19 bases lying between them. Sequencing was done on a sample of blood. The receptor was derived from a man younger than 45 in good health. J is TRBJ2-1 and V is TRBV7-2; D possibly corresponds to TRBD1 (6 bases). The CDR3 here is CASSSYNIADSYNEQFF. For the CDR3, the DNA is TGTGCCAGCAGCTCCTACAATATTGCGGACAGCTACAATGAGCAGTTCTTC.